A single sample is the source of the 22 T cell receptor beta chains below, sequenced in a study of OX40 agonist ivuxolimab in advanced cancers. Libraries were prepared by immunoSEQ multiplex PCR; TCRdb keeps only in-frame clonotypes and omits some of them. This table has roughly 56,000 clones, 86% appearing once. This sample comprised CD4+ or CD8+ T cells sorted from blood, obtained in a trial of the OX40 agonist ivuxolimab. All receptors come from an adult with an advanced solid tumor such as melanoma, head and neck, liver or kidney cancer.

The rearrangement links TRBV6-6 to TRBJ1-5, with D tentatively TRBD1 (5 bases). This CDR3 is built from 13 residues. Trimming pared 8 bases from V and 9 bases from J, leaving 17 bases between. Germline assignment: CDR1 MNHNY and CDR2 SVGAGI (reference sequence). CDR3 nucleotide sequence: TGTGCCAGCTGGGTTCAGGGACGTTCGCCCCAGCATTTT. Translating gives CASWVQGRSPQHF.

The gene calls are TRBV5-1 and TRBJ2-3, with unresolved D. Germline V gene sequence: CDR1 SGHRS, CDR2 YFSETQ. The CDR3 runs to 14 residues. Trimming stripped 6 bases from V and 0 bases from J, with 11 bases between. CDR3 region: CASIPQPSTDTQYF. DNA for the CDR3: TGCGCCAGCATCCCGCAACCTAGCACAGATACGCAGTATTTT.

The rearrangement uses TRBV19 and TRBJ2-5; a weak D match, TRBD1 (6 bases). CDR1 and CDR2 from the germline V gene are LNHDA and SQIVND (reference sequence). Trimming left V 5 bases short and J 5 bases short, with 15 bases between. This CDR3 is built from 14 residues. The chain's CDR3 is CASSPDRSWETQYF. The CDR3, as DNA: TGTGCCAGTAGTCCCGACAGGTCCTGGGAGACCCAGTACTTC.

This chain joins TRBV27 and TRBJ2-7, with 8 bases matching TRBD2. CDR1 MNHEY and CDR2 SMNVEV come from the germline V gene (reference sequence). CDR3 length: 14 residues. Trimming cost V 5 bases and J 3 bases; bases outside gene matches: 6. The chain's CDR3 is CASSRDRGGYEQYF. The CDR3 bases are TGTGCCAGCAGTCGGGACCGGGGGGGCTACGAGCAGTACTTC.

V gene TRBV18 combines with J gene TRBJ2-6; D is perhaps TRBD1 (6 bases). Germline V gives CDR1 KGHSH, CDR2 LQKENI. Trimming stripped 5 bases from V and 0 bases from J, with 17 bases between. This CDR3 region has 18 residues. CDR3 in amino acids: CASSIWGTGRSGANVLTF. CDR3 coding DNA: TGTGCCAGCTCAATTTGGGGAACAGGGCGCTCTGGGGCCAACGTCCTGACTTTC.

V is TRBV6-5 and J is TRBJ2-2; a possible D gene is TRBD2 (5 bases). V lost 5 bases and J 0 bases, leaving 10 bases between the germline ends. The germline V gene has CDR1 MNHEY and CDR2 SVGAGI. This CDR3 comprises 15 residues. This chain's CDR3 is CASSPHGANTGELFF. For the CDR3, the DNA is TGTGCCAGCAGTCCCCACGGGGCGAACACCGGGGAGCTGTTTTTT.

This chain uses TRBV6-1 with TRBJ1-2, with 9 bases that match TRBD1. V was clipped by 3 bases and J by 5 bases; unmatched bases: 7. This CDR3 is built from 15 residues. CDR1 is MNHNS, CDR2 SASEGT, per germline. DNA for the CDR3: TGTGCCAGCAGTGAGGCCGGGACAGGGATGTATGGCTACACCTTC. This codes for CASSEAGTGMYGYTF.

V gene TRBV5-1 combines with J gene TRBJ2-7, with 7 bases that match TRBD2. Trimming at V came to 1 base and at J to 2 bases, leaving 3 bases not matched to a gene. The CDR3 spans 14 residues. CDR1 is SGHRS, CDR2 YFSETQ, per germline. Written as DNA, the CDR3 is TGCGCCAGCAGCTTGCGCGGGGGAACCTACGAGCAGTACTTC. It specifies CASSLRGGTYEQYF.

V gene TRBV11-3 combines with J gene TRBJ2-1; 8 nucleotides align to TRBD2. V lost 5 bases and J lost 7; bases outside the gene matches: 10. The germline CDR1 and CDR2 sequences are SGHNT and YENEEA. The CDR3 length is 15 residues. CDR3 sequence: CASSPFAGGLNEQFF. CDR3 DNA sequence: TGTGCCAGCAGCCCCTTCGCGGGAGGTTTGAATGAGCAGTTCTTC.

The gene calls are TRBV7-3 and TRBJ2-1; TRBD2 aligns across 15 bases. The CDR3 is 15 residues long. V shed 5 bases and J 12 bases; nucleotides not matched to a gene: 8. CDR1 SGHTA and CDR2 FQGTGA come from the germline V gene. CDR3 in DNA: TGTGCCAGCAGCCCCTCCCCGGGACTAGCGGGAGGGCAGTTCTTC. This gives the protein CASSPSPGLAGGQFF. Filled out from reference TRBV7-3 and TRBJ2-1, the complete variable domain reads GAGVSQTPSNKVTEKGKYVELRCDPISGHTALYWYRQSLGQGPEFLIYFQGTGAADDSGLPNDRFFAVRPEGSVSTLKIQRTERGDSAVYLCASSPSPGLAGGQFFGPGTRLTVL.

Concerning this clone: The identical CDR3 is also encoded by other nucleotide sequences in the sample. V gene TRBV28 combines with J gene TRBJ1-2; D is unresolved. The germline V gene has CDR1 MDHEN and CDR2 SYDVKM. Trimming took off 6 bases at V and 1 base at J, with 3 bases between the two ends. This CDR3 comprises 11 residues. The CDR3 bases are TGTGCCAGCAGCCTTAACTATGGCTACACCTTC. It specifies CASSLNYGYTF.

The chain carries TRBV10-3 and TRBJ2-6; D is perhaps TRBD1 (5 bases). The CDR3 spans 16 residues. Trimming took off 0 bases at V and 1 base at J, with 7 bases between the two ends. Germline CDR1 and CDR2: ENHRY and SYGVKD. The CDR3 nucleotides read TGTGCCATCAGTGAGTCGTCAGGGTCTGGGGCCAACGTCCTGACTTTC. Protein product: CAISESSGSGANVLTF.

The V gene is TRBV11-3, the J gene TRBJ2-7; no reliable D call. Trimming stripped 5 bases from V and 1 base from J, with 15 bases between. Germline V gene sequence: CDR1 SGHNT, CDR2 YENEEA. The CDR3 totals 15 residues. Here the CDR3 DNA reads TGTGCCAGCAGCCCGAGGACCGGCGATTCCTACGAGCAGTACTTC. It codes for CASSPRTGDSYEQYF.

The gene calls are TRBV7-9 and TRBJ1-1; unclear D gene. Trimming shortened V by 6 bases and J by 1 base, and 12 bases separated the two germline ends. The CDR3 is made up of 14 amino acids. The germline V gene has CDR1 SEHNR and CDR2 FQNEAQ (reference sequence). The CDR3 sequence: CASSILSGNTEAFF. The CDR3 nucleotides are TGTGCCAGCAGTATTCTGTCGGGGAACACTGAAGCTTTCTTT.

This clone was detected a few times. CDR3: CASSPGQGAYEQYF. CDR3 bases: TGTGCCAGCAGCCCGGGACAGGGGGCTTACGAGCAGTACTTC. The rearrangement links TRBV7-7 to TRBJ2-7; 12 bases match TRBD1. The CDR3 contains 14 residues. V was clipped by 5 bases and J by 4 bases; unmatched bases: 3. Germline assignment: CDR1 SSHAT and CDR2 FNYEAQ (reference sequence).

J is TRBJ2-1 and V is TRBV9; TRBD2 matches 7 bases. With V trimmed by 1 base and J by 2 bases, 3 bases remained unmatched. The CDR3 length is 15 residues. Germline V gene sequence: CDR1 SGDLS, CDR2 YYNGEE. The CDR3 loop is CASSVFLAAYNEQFF. Written as DNA, the CDR3 is TGTGCCAGCAGCGTATTTCTAGCGGCCTACAATGAGCAGTTCTTC.

This chain uses TRBV19 with TRBJ1-5; perhaps TRBD1 as D (5 bases). The CDR3 is 15 amino acids. Germline CDR1 and CDR2: LNHDA and SQIVND (reference sequence). V was shortened by 5 bases and J by 4 bases, with 15 bases between the two germline ends. The CDR3 spells CASSFSDGANQPQHF. The DNA of the CDR3 is TGTGCCAGTAGTTTTTCTGATGGGGCGAATCAGCCCCAGCATTTT.

The rearrangement links TRBV30 to TRBJ2-3; D is perhaps TRBD1 (6 bases). In germline, CDR1 is GTSNPN, CDR2 SVGIG (reference sequence). CDR3 length: 12 amino acids. The V gene lost 2 bases and the J gene lost 6 bases, with 9 bases spanning the gap. The CDR3 region is CAWSTGSDTQYF. As DNA, the CDR3 is TGTGCCTGGAGTACAGGGAGTGATACGCAGTATTTT.

The chain joins TRBV4-1 to TRBJ1-5; D call uncertain. The germline V gene encodes CDR1 MGHRA and CDR2 YSYEKL. Trimming stripped 1 base from V and 4 bases from J, with 8 bases between. The CDR3 consists of 14 residues. The CDR3 reads CASSQGGRNQPQHF. CDR3 DNA sequence: TGCGCCAGCAGCCAAGGGGGTCGAAATCAGCCCCAGCATTTT.

V is TRBV9 and J is TRBJ2-1; no definite D call. Germline V gives CDR1 SGDLS, CDR2 YYNGEE. V was pared by 0 bases and J by 0 bases, with 10 bases between. This CDR3 spans 16 amino acids. In DNA, the CDR3 is TGTGCCAGCAGCGTAGGAAAGTTCAGCTCCTACAATGAGCAGTTCTTC. It encodes CASSVGKFSSYNEQFF.

V usage is TRBV6-5 and J usage is TRBJ2-3, with TRBD2 matching over 9 bases. V dropped 6 bases and J dropped 2; count of bases not matched to a gene: 6. The CDR3 is 15 residues long. Germline V gene data show CDR1 as MNHEY and CDR2 as SVGAGI. This CDR3 is CASSAAGGYTDTQYF. In DNA, the CDR3 is TGTGCCAGCAGCGCGGCGGGAGGGTACACAGATACGCAGTATTTT.

This chain links TRBV6-4 with TRBJ1-2; the D is unclear. CDR3 size: 11 residues. Germline CDR1 is MRHNA and CDR2 is SNTAGT. V shed 10 bases and J shed 3 bases, with 9 bases lying between them. DNA for the CDR3: TGTGCCAACGGGAGGGACTATGGCTACACCTTC. Translation gives CANGRDYGYTF.